These T cell receptor beta chains were read from a single sample in a study of shared clonotypes between healthy human individuals. The data were produced by immunoSEQ multiplex PCR, yet TCRdb's version contains in-frame clones alone and is incomplete. The sample lists under 850,000 clones; over 90% were seen once. The sample was naive CD8+ T cells sorted from blood. All receptors come from a man aged 30-40 years in good health. Both conserved end residues are part of each CDR3. Each record gives: V gene, J gene, D gene, clone size, CDR3 protein, CDR3 DNA. A D gene is named only where the DNA matches it firmly. The size entry is marked missing in some rows and otherwise reads once, few, many or a size class.

v_gene: TRBV7-3
j_gene: TRBJ1-5
d_gene: .
abundance: .
CDR3aa: CASSDNNHQPQHF
CDR3nt: TGTGCCAGCAGCGACAACAACCATCAGCCCCAGCATTTT

v_gene: TRBV19
j_gene: TRBJ2-7
d_gene: TRBD2
abundance: .
CDR3aa: CASSIGQPGLAGVEQYF
CDR3nt: TGTGCCAGTAGTATAGGACAGCCGGGACTAGCGGGAGTCGAGCAGTACTTC

v_gene: TRBV7-8
j_gene: TRBJ2-1
d_gene: TRBD2
abundance: .
CDR3aa: CASSLREAPYNEQFF
CDR3nt: TGTGCCAGCAGCTTGCGGGAGGCCCCCTACAATGAGCAGTTCTTC

v_gene: TRBV28
j_gene: TRBJ2-3
d_gene: .
abundance: many
CDR3aa: CASRPDRSSSTDTQYF
CDR3nt: TGTGCCAGCAGACCAGACAGGTCCTCTAGCACAGATACGCAGTATTTT

v_gene: TRBV5-6
j_gene: TRBJ2-1
d_gene: TRBD2
abundance: .
CDR3aa: CASSLVAGGIRDEQFF
CDR3nt: TGTGCCAGCAGCTTAGTAGCGGGAGGTATTAGGGATGAGCAGTTCTTC

v_gene: TRBV2
j_gene: TRBJ1-2
d_gene: .
abundance: few
CDR3aa: CASSGSDNYGYTF
CDR3nt: TGTGCCAGCAGTGGAAGTGATAACTATGGCTACACCTTC

v_gene: TRBV7-2
j_gene: TRBJ2-1
d_gene: TRBD2
abundance: .
CDR3aa: CASSFELADPSQFF
CDR3nt: TGTGCCAGCAGCTTTGAACTAGCGGACCCTTCGCAGTTCTTC

v_gene: TRBV15
j_gene: TRBJ2-1
d_gene: .
abundance: .
CDR3aa: CATSRPSGGNEQFF
CDR3nt: TGTGCCACCAGTCGCCCCTCCGGTGGGAATGAGCAGTTCTTC

v_gene: TRBV19
j_gene: TRBJ2-1
d_gene: .
abundance: .
CDR3aa: CASSITGIGYNEQFF
CDR3nt: TGTGCCAGTAGTATTACGGGAATCGGCTACAATGAGCAGTTCTTC

v_gene: TRBV28
j_gene: TRBJ1-1
d_gene: TRBD1
abundance: .
CDR3aa: CASSFPQGAYTEAFF
CDR3nt: TGTGCCAGCAGTTTTCCTCAGGGGGCGTACACTGAAGCTTTCTTT

v_gene: TRBV27
j_gene: TRBJ1-2
d_gene: TRBD1
abundance: .
CDR3aa: CASSPWGDRGFGYTF
CDR3nt: TGTGCCAGCAGTCCCTGGGGGGACAGGGGTTTTGGCTACACCTTC

v_gene: TRBV5-8
j_gene: TRBJ2-1
d_gene: .
abundance: once
CDR3aa: CASSLGSSYNEQFF
CDR3nt: TGTGCCAGCAGCTTGGGAAGCTCCTACAATGAGCAGTTCTTC

v_gene: TRBV13
j_gene: TRBJ1-1
d_gene: .
abundance: .
CDR3aa: CASSFVSAPTEAFF
CDR3nt: TGTGCCAGCAGCTTCGTCTCAGCCCCCACTGAAGCTTTCTTT

v_gene: TRBV28
j_gene: TRBJ1-3
d_gene: .
abundance: .
CDR3aa: CASEPIGGNTIYF
CDR3nt: TGTGCCAGCGAACCGATTGGCGGAAACACCATATATTTT

v_gene: TRBV7-9
j_gene: TRBJ2-7
d_gene: .
abundance: .
CDR3aa: CASSASGIAYEQYF
CDR3nt: TGTGCCAGCAGCGCGTCAGGGATCGCCTACGAGCAGTACTTC

v_gene: TRBV27
j_gene: TRBJ1-5
d_gene: .
abundance: once
CDR3aa: CASREGVGNQPQHF
CDR3nt: TGTGCCAGCAGAGAGGGAGTAGGCAATCAGCCCCAGCATTTT

v_gene: TRBV5-1
j_gene: TRBJ2-7
d_gene: TRBD2
abundance: .
CDR3aa: CASRLLAGLSYEQYF
CDR3nt: TGCGCCAGCAGATTGCTAGCGGGTCTCTCCTACGAGCAGTACTTC

v_gene: TRBV4-2
j_gene: TRBJ2-5
d_gene: .
abundance: once
CDR3aa: CASSPEAYQETQYF
CDR3nt: TGTGCCAGCAGCCCGGAGGCGTACCAAGAGACCCAGTACTTC

v_gene: TRBV27
j_gene: TRBJ2-7
d_gene: .
abundance: .
CDR3aa: CASSKGQREQYF
CDR3nt: TGTGCCAGCAGTAAGGGCCAGCGGGAGCAGTACTTC

v_gene: TRBV7-2
j_gene: TRBJ2-3
d_gene: .
abundance: .
CDR3aa: CASSAPRERSTDTQYF
CDR3nt: TGTGCCAGCAGCGCTCCCCGGGAGAGAAGCACAGATACGCAGTATTTT

v_gene: TRBV7-9
j_gene: TRBJ2-7
d_gene: TRBD2
abundance: .
CDR3aa: CASSPKRGGEYEQYF
CDR3nt: TGTGCCAGCAGCCCAAAGCGGGGGGGAGAGTACGAGCAGTACTTC

v_gene: TRBV5-6
j_gene: TRBJ1-1
d_gene: TRBD1
abundance: .
CDR3aa: CASSVGQRLAEAFF
CDR3nt: TGTGCCAGCAGCGTGGGACAGCGGCTCGCTGAAGCTTTCTTT

v_gene: TRBV28
j_gene: TRBJ2-3
d_gene: .
abundance: .
CDR3aa: CASSFFSSTDTQYF
CDR3nt: TGTGCCAGCAGTTTTTTCTCTAGCACAGATACGCAGTATTTT

v_gene: TRBV29-1
j_gene: TRBJ1-2
d_gene: .
abundance: once
CDR3aa: CSVEENGRDGYTF
CDR3nt: TGCAGCGTTGAAGAAAACGGTCGAGATGGCTACACCTTC

v_gene: TRBV2
j_gene: TRBJ2-7
d_gene: .
abundance: .
CDR3aa: CASIPQTGAYEQYF
CDR3nt: TGTGCCAGCATCCCGCAGACGGGAGCCTACGAGCAGTACTTC

v_gene: TRBV5-1
j_gene: TRBJ2-1
d_gene: .
abundance: .
CDR3aa: CASSPDSLQPNYNEQFF
CDR3nt: TGCGCCAGCAGCCCTGACTCGCTTCAACCTAATTACAATGAGCAGTTCTTC

v_gene: TRBV27
j_gene: TRBJ1-4
d_gene: .
abundance: .
CDR3aa: CASSLLRGNEKLFF
CDR3nt: TGTGCCAGCAGTTTATTGAGGGGTAATGAAAAACTGTTTTTT

v_gene: TRBV6-1
j_gene: TRBJ2-7
d_gene: TRBD2
abundance: .
CDR3aa: CASRENTSERGEQYF
CDR3nt: TGTGCCAGCAGAGAAAACACTAGCGAGAGGGGCGAGCAGTACTTC

v_gene: TRBV6-5
j_gene: TRBJ2-1
d_gene: TRBD2
abundance: .
CDR3aa: CASSFTSGSHNEQFF
CDR3nt: TGTGCCAGCAGTTTTACTAGCGGGAGCCACAATGAGCAGTTCTTC

v_gene: TRBV2
j_gene: TRBJ1-5
d_gene: .
abundance: .
CDR3aa: CASSGIDRSNQPQHF
CDR3nt: TGTGCCAGCAGTGGGATCGACAGGAGCAATCAGCCCCAGCATTTT

v_gene: TRBV27
j_gene: TRBJ2-1
d_gene: .
abundance: .
CDR3aa: CASCLGNEQFF
CDR3nt: TGTGCCAGCTGTCTGGGCAATGAGCAGTTCTTC

v_gene: TRBV7-8
j_gene: TRBJ2-7
d_gene: TRBD1
abundance: .
CDR3aa: CASSLGEGATSYEQYF
CDR3nt: TGTGCCAGCAGCTTAGGAGAGGGGGCCACCTCCTACGAGCAGTACTTC

v_gene: TRBV5-1
j_gene: TRBJ2-1
d_gene: TRBD2
abundance: .
CDR3aa: CASSPSGTRTYNEQFF
CDR3nt: TGCGCCAGCAGCCCATCCGGGACTAGGACCTACAATGAGCAGTTCTTC

v_gene: TRBV7-9
j_gene: TRBJ2-7
d_gene: .
abundance: .
CDR3aa: CASTISGQAYEQYF
CDR3nt: TGTGCCAGCACCATTAGCGGTCAAGCCTACGAGCAGTACTTC

v_gene: TRBV10-3
j_gene: TRBJ2-5
d_gene: TRBD2
abundance: .
CDR3aa: CAISESGLAGPQETQYF
CDR3nt: TGTGCCATCAGTGAGTCAGGACTAGCGGGACCCCAAGAGACCCAGTACTTC

v_gene: TRBV9
j_gene: TRBJ2-3
d_gene: .
abundance: .
CDR3aa: CASSTPSSPSRGTDTQYF
CDR3nt: TGTGCCAGCAGCACCCCGTCGTCGCCTAGCAGGGGCACAGATACGCAGTATTTT

v_gene: TRBV5-1
j_gene: TRBJ2-1
d_gene: TRBD1
abundance: once
CDR3aa: CASSLGGTEPDLYNEQFF
CDR3nt: TGCGCCAGCAGCTTGGGGGGGACAGAGCCGGACCTTTACAATGAGCAGTTCTTC

v_gene: TRBV6-6
j_gene: TRBJ2-1
d_gene: .
abundance: .
CDR3aa: CATEEGNEQFF
CDR3nt: TGTGCCACCGAGGAGGGCAATGAGCAGTTCTTC

v_gene: TRBV21-1
j_gene: TRBJ2-3
d_gene: .
abundance: .
CDR3aa: CASSIVPTDTDTQYF
CDR3nt: TGTGCCAGCAGCATCGTCCCGACAGACACAGATACGCAGTATTTT

v_gene: TRBV6-9
j_gene: TRBJ2-7
d_gene: .
abundance: .
CDR3aa: CASSHTLPPYEQYF
CDR3nt: TGTGCCAGCAGTCACACCCTACCCCCCTACGAGCAGTACTTC

v_gene: TRBV27
j_gene: TRBJ1-1
d_gene: .
abundance: .
CDR3aa: CASSLFGGEAFF
CDR3nt: TGTGCCAGCAGTTTATTCGGGGGGGAAGCTTTCTTT

v_gene: TRBV9
j_gene: TRBJ2-7
d_gene: TRBD2
abundance: .
CDR3aa: CASSVSGGTNYEQYF
CDR3nt: TGTGCCAGCAGCGTATCGGGCGGGACTAACTACGAGCAGTACTTC

v_gene: TRBV4-1
j_gene: TRBJ2-1
d_gene: TRBD1
abundance: .
CDR3aa: CASSQGDRVGYNEQFF
CDR3nt: TGCGCCAGCAGCCAAGGAGACAGGGTCGGGTACAATGAGCAGTTCTTC

v_gene: TRBV9
j_gene: TRBJ2-2
d_gene: .
abundance: .
CDR3aa: CASSDEPTGELFF
CDR3nt: TGTGCCAGCAGCGACGAACCCACCGGGGAGCTGTTTTTT

v_gene: TRBV7-3
j_gene: TRBJ2-1
d_gene: .
abundance: .
CDR3aa: CASSLWGDNEQFF
CDR3nt: TGTGCCAGCAGCTTGTGGGGCGACAATGAGCAGTTCTTC

v_gene: TRBV13
j_gene: TRBJ2-7
d_gene: .
abundance: .
CDR3aa: CASSFSGGGYEQYF
CDR3nt: TGTGCCAGCAGCTTTTCTGGGGGCGGGTACGAGCAGTACTTC

v_gene: TRBV7-9
j_gene: TRBJ2-1
d_gene: TRBD1
abundance: .
CDR3aa: CASTLPDRGMNEQFF
CDR3nt: TGTGCCAGCACCCTTCCGGACAGGGGGATGAATGAGCAGTTCTTC

v_gene: TRBV7-9
j_gene: TRBJ2-5
d_gene: TRBD2
abundance: .
CDR3aa: CASSLRTSGTVPMETQYF
CDR3nt: TGTGCCAGCAGCTTAAGGACTAGCGGGACTGTGCCAATGGAGACCCAGTACTTC

v_gene: TRBV19
j_gene: TRBJ1-1
d_gene: TRBD1
abundance: .
CDR3aa: CASRPYWSDRGSTEAFF
CDR3nt: TGTGCCAGTAGACCCTATTGGTCGGACAGGGGGAGCACTGAAGCTTTCTTT